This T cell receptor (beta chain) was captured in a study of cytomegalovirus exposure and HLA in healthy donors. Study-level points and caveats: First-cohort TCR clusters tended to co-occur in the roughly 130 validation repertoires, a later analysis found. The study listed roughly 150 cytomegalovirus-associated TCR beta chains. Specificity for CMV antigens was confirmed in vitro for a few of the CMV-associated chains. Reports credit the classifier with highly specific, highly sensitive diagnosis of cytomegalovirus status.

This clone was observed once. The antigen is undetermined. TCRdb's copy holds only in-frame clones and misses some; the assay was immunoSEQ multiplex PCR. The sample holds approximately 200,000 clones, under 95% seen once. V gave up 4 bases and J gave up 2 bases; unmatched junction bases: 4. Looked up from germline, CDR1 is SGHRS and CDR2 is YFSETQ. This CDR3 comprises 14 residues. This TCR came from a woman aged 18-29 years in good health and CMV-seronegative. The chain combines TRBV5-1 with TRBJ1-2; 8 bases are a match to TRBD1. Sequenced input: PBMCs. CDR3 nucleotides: TGCGCCAGCAGCGAGGACAGGGTCAACTATGGCTACACCTTC. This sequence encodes CASSEDRVNYGYTF.